This TCR beta chain was profiled in a study of cytomegalovirus exposure and HLA in healthy donors. Overall study findings and caveats: Rare TCR sequences dominated, though some public TCRs recurred in many donors.

In this sample, this clone turned up once. Antigen specificity is unknown. The CDR3 has 16 residues. V was pared by 3 bases and J by 4 bases, with 9 bases of the junction left unmatched. Germline assignment: CDR1 SNHLY and CDR2 FYNNEI. TCRdb's copy holds only in-frame clones and misses some; the assay was immunoSEQ multiplex PCR. The sample gives almost 75,000 clones, about 85% of which show up once; 3% is in the top ten. This TCR was recovered from a man aged 25-45 years in good health and CMV-seronegative. Material: PBMCs. V gene TRBV2 combines with J gene TRBJ2-3; TRBD2 matches 8 bases. The CDR3 loop is CASSDGAGGEADTQYF. CDR3 coding DNA: TGTGCCAGCAGTGACGGAGCCGGGGGGGAAGCAGATACGCAGTATTTT.